The clone carrying this T cell receptor (beta chain) was counted at least ten times. Antigen unknown. The data originate from a study of CD8+CD57+ T cells in acquired aplastic anemia. Study overall: Mean DNA quantity obtained from sorted CD4+ and CD8+ cells was 2.5 to 4 ug. Healthy donor sequencing depth: 10 million to 10.8 million CD4+, approximately 12 million CD8+ reads. The study, taken as a whole, reports: Overlapping CD8+ CDR3 repertoires of patients and controls contained 25 to 35 shared sequences. The CD8+ Simpson's diversity of patients and controls was not significantly different.

Genomic DNA was employed as the template in profiling TCR beta VDJ and CDR3. TCRdb called the reads again in MiXCR, with one record for every CDR3 protein. The table records 100,000 to 150,000 distinct CDR3 sequences, 40% to 60% of them present only once. CDR1 and CDR2 (germline): SGHVS, FNYEAQ. CDR3 length: 15 amino acids. Trimming at V came to 5 bases and at J to 5 bases, leaving 8 bases not matched to a gene. The TCR comes from a human donor in good health, serving as a control. The J gene is TRBJ2-5, the V gene TRBV7-6; 10 nucleotides agree with TRBD2. Sequences were obtained from sorted CD4+, CD8+, or CD8+CD57+ T cells (not recorded which) from PBMCs. Here the CDR3 DNA reads TGTGCCAGCAGCCCCGGGACTAGCGTTGGGGAGACCCAGTACTTC. Translation: CASSPGTSVGETQYF.